Listed below are T cell receptor beta chains from one sample, sequenced in a study of blood T cell repertoires in COVID-19. Generated by immunoSEQ multiplex PCR, the TCRdb table keeps only in-frame clones and is missing some. This sample yields 150,000 to 180,000 clones, of which around 78% are seen a single time; roughly 1.5% belongs to the top ten. Material: peripheral blood. These receptors originate from an elderly man with acute or convalescent COVID-19. The CDR3 runs from the conserved cysteine through the conserved F or W.

V: TRBV6-5
J: TRBJ2-3
CDR3: CASSALGLSTDTQYF

V: TRBV10-3
J: TRBJ2-3
CDR3: CAISGAGASTDTQYF

V: TRBV30
J: TRBJ1-3
CDR3: CAWSEGASSGNTIYF

V: TRBV6-5
J: TRBJ2-5
CDR3: CASRSGGETQYF

V: TRBV5-1
J: TRBJ1-4
CDR3: CASSLAGVTQTLEKLFF

V: TRBV5-6
J: TRBJ1-1
CDR3: CASSAGGGRGAMVTEAFF

V: TRBV5-1
J: TRBJ2-3
CDR3: CASTRGLAGGTDTQYF

V: TRBV5-5
J: TRBJ1-2
CDR3: CASSLDLARRGYTF

V: TRBV29-1
J: TRBJ2-7
CDR3: CSSGQGAGYEQYF

V: TRBV5-4
J: TRBJ2-6
CDR3: CASSQEARGSGANVLTF

V: TRBV27
J: TRBJ1-4
CDR3: CASSSGSPTQEKLFF